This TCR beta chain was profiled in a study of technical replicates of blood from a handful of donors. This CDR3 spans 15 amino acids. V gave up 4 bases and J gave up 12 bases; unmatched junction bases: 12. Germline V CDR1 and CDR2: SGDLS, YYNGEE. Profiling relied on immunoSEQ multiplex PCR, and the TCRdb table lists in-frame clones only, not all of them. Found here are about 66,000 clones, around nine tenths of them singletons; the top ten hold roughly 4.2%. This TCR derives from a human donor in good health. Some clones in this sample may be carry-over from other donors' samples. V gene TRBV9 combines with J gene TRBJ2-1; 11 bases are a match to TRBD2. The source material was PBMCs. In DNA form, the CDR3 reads TGTGCCAGCAGCTTTTGGGGGACTAGCGGACTGGGGCAGTTCTTC. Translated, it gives CASSFWGTSGLGQFF.